These 10 T cell receptor beta chains were sequenced from one sample in a study of T cell responses to AZD1222 COVID-19 vaccine. Some clones are missing from TCRdb's copy, which holds only in-frame ones; the method was immunoSEQ multiplex PCR. The data contain around 160,000 clones, about 89% of them seen just once; the ten biggest clones take up just over 5%. Sequenced here: peripheral blood, sampled on day 0 of AZD1222 vaccination. All receptors come from an adult in good health.

This chain uses TRBV4-1 with TRBJ2-7, with D possibly TRBD1 on 6 matching bases. V lost 2 bases to trimming and J lost 5 bases, with 16 bases between them. The CDR3 has 15 residues. Looked up from germline, CDR1 is MGHRA and CDR2 is YSYEKL. CDR3 DNA: TGCGCCAGCAGCCAAACCCCGGGACAACAACACGAGCAGTACTTC. Translation gives CASSQTPGQQHEQYF.

V and J are TRBV19 and TRBJ1-4, with 7 bases aligning to TRBD1. The junction had 8 bases not matched to a gene; V was cut back by 2 bases and J by 5 bases. Germline V gene data show CDR1 as LNHDA and CDR2 as SQIVND (reference sequence). The CDR3 length is 16 residues. CDR3 loop: CASSIRWTGRNEKLFF. CDR3 coding DNA: TGTGCCAGTAGTATAAGATGGACAGGACGGAATGAAAAACTGTTTTTT.

This clone was seen once. For the CDR3, the DNA is TGTGCCAGCAGTGGGGGGACAGGGTTTCACGAGCAGTACTTC. As protein: CASSGGTGFHEQYF. The rearrangement links TRBV27 to TRBJ2-7, with 9 positions matching TRBD1. The J segment lost 5 bases and the V segment lost 5 bases, leaving 7 bases of the junction unmatched. Germline assignment: CDR1 MNHEY and CDR2 SMNVEV (reference sequence). The CDR3 has 14 amino acids.

The CDR3 nucleotides read TGTGCCAGCAGCCCCAGCGCTAGCGGATCCTACGAGCAGTACTTC. As protein: CASSPSASGSYEQYF. This chain joins TRBV3-1 (or the pseudogene TRBV3-2) and TRBJ2-7; 7 bases are shared with TRBD2. CDR1 is LGHDT and CDR2 is YNNKEL in the germline V gene (reference sequence). The CDR3 has 15 amino acids. Germline trimming cut 4 bases from V and 1 base from J; bases unmatched to any gene: 7.

This chain uses TRBV7-2 with TRBJ2-7, with D tentatively TRBD1 or TRBD2 (5 bases each). The V end was cut by 5 bases, the J end by 6 bases, with 17 bases between. The CDR3 length is 14 residues. Germline V gene lookup returns CDR1 SGHTA and CDR2 FQGNSA. The CDR3 DNA is TGTGCCAGCAGCAAGCCGGGCGCTGGGGGCGAGCAGTACTTC. This sequence encodes CASSKPGAGGEQYF.

This chain links TRBV11-2 with TRBJ2-1; TRBD2 matches at 9 bases. The CDR3 is 16 amino acids. The J segment lost 9 bases and the V segment lost 2 bases, leaving 11 bases of the junction unmatched. From germline, CDR1 is SGHAT and CDR2 FQNNGV. Here the CDR3 DNA reads TGTGCCAGCAGCTTAAGACTAGCGGTTTATAACGCTGAGCAGTTCTTC. Its translation: CASSLRLAVYNAEQFF.

The genes are TRBV6-5 and TRBJ1-1; 9 bases map to TRBD1. CDR3 length equals 14 residues. Germline trimming cut 6 bases from V and 3 bases from J; bases unmatched to any gene: 5. Germline CDR1 is MNHEY and CDR2 is SVGAGI. The CDR3 DNA sequence: TGTGCCAGCAGGTACAGGGGGCGAGACACTGAAGCTTTCTTT. Residues: CASRYRGRDTEAFF.

J is TRBJ2-2 and V is TRBV27, with 10 positions matching TRBD2. The CDR3 extends over 15 amino acids. Germline-derived CDR1 and CDR2 are MNHEY and SMNVEV (reference sequence). After removal of 3 bases from V and 4 bases from J, the junction contained 2 bases not matched to a gene. The CDR3: CASSFLAGGTGELFF. CDR3 in DNA: TGTGCCAGCAGTTTTTTAGCGGGGGGCACCGGGGAGCTGTTTTTT.

This clone was picked up a small number of times. The J gene is TRBJ2-7, the V gene TRBV4-2; D may match TRBD1 or TRBD2 (5 bases each). CDR1 and CDR2 from the germline V gene are LGHNA and YNFKEQ. Trimming left V 4 bases short and J 2 bases short, with 15 bases between. This CDR3 region has 15 residues. The CDR3 here is CASSLSRDLAYEQYF. CDR3 in DNA: TGTGCCAGCAGCCTTTCCCGGGACCTTGCCTACGAGCAGTACTTC.

V is TRBV9 and J is TRBJ2-5; D is unresolved. The V end was cut by 0 bases, the J end by 3 bases, with 9 bases between. This CDR3 comprises 14 residues. CDR1 and CDR2 (germline): SGDLS, YYNGEE. The DNA of the CDR3 is TGTGCCAGCAGCGTAGATTCCCTAGAAGAGACCCAGTACTTC. Amino acids: CASSVDSLEETQYF.